One sample yielded the 32 T cell receptor beta chains listed below, sequenced in a study of shared clonotypes between healthy human individuals. Profiled with immunoSEQ multiplex PCR; TCRdb holds only in-frame clones, not every one. There are roughly 680,000 clones in the sample; roughly 72% occur only once, and around 1.8% lies in the top ten. Input material: memory CD4+ T cells sorted from blood. As for subset: CD45RA-negative fraction. The source is a woman in her thirties in good health.

The rearrangement links TRBV4-2 to TRBJ2-7, with D unresolved. This CDR3 contains 12 residues. Germline assignment: CDR1 LGHNA and CDR2 YNFKEQ. Trimming took off 0 bases at V and 5 bases at J, with 5 bases between the two ends. CDR3 amino acids: CASSQERNEQYF. The CDR3 DNA follows: TGTGCCAGCAGCCAAGAAAGAAACGAGCAGTACTTC.

The gene calls are TRBV28 and TRBJ1-5; 8 bases are a match to TRBD1. The CDR3 spans 14 residues. Per germline, CDR1 MDHEN and CDR2 SYDVKM. Trimming removed 6 bases from V and 6 bases from J; junction bases left unmatched: 7. The CDR3 nucleotides are TGTGCCAGCAGCCCGGGACAGGTACTTCAGCCCCAGCATTTT. Translation gives CASSPGQVLQPQHF.

The genes are TRBV4-2 and TRBJ2-1, with TRBD2 as a possible D gene (7 bases). Germline V gene lookup returns CDR1 LGHNA and CDR2 YNFKEQ. The V gene lost 1 base and the J gene lost 4 bases, with 26 bases spanning the gap. The CDR3 is made up of 20 amino acids. Here the CDR3 DNA reads TGTGCCAGCAGCCAAGTTCTACAGGGTCGCGCGGGAGCTGAATACAATGAGCAGTTCTTC. Translation: CASSQVLQGRAGAEYNEQFF.

The V and J genes are TRBV7-8 and TRBJ1-5; D unclear. V lost 0 bases and J lost 2, with 11 bases in between. CDR1 and CDR2 from the germline V gene are SGHVS and FQNEAQ. CDR3 size: 16 residues. The CDR3 reads CASSLARQAGNQPQHF. CDR3 DNA: TGTGCCAGCAGCTTAGCGCGCCAGGCTGGCAATCAGCCCCAGCATTTT.

With regard to this clone: Other DNA sequences in this specimen translate into the identical CDR3. The chain uses TRBV2 and TRBJ1-2, with D possibly TRBD1 on 6 matching bases. V lost 3 bases and J 0 bases, leaving 8 bases between the germline ends. The CDR3 totals 14 residues. CDR1 is SNHLY and CDR2 is FYNNEI in the germline V gene. The CDR3 region is CASSERGSNYGYTF. CDR3 sequence (DNA): TGTGCCAGCAGTGAGAGGGGGTCTAACTATGGCTACACCTTC.

In its sample, this clone was seen many times. The sample holds other DNA sequences that translate to the same CDR3. CDR3 coding DNA: TGTGCCAGCAGCCCCTACCTGAACACTGAAGCTTTCTTT. It specifies CASSPYLNTEAFF. The chain employs TRBV7-3 and TRBJ1-1; D not resolved. CDR1 and CDR2 (germline): SGHTA, FQGTGA. This CDR3 has 13 amino acids. The V end lost 5 bases, the J end lost 0 bases, and 7 bases lay between the germline ends. Supplemented by reference TRBV7-3 and TRBJ1-1, the full variable domain reads GAGVSQTPSNKVTEKGKYVELRCDPISGHTALYWYRQSLGQGPEFLIYFQGTGAADDSGLPNDRFFAVRPEGSVSTLKIQRTERGDSAVYLCASSPYLNTEAFFGQGTRLTVV.

The V call is TRBV18, the J call TRBJ2-3, with a weak D call TRBD1 (6 bases). The germline V gene encodes CDR1 KGHSH and CDR2 LQKENI. The CDR3 has 16 amino acids. The V end was cut by 3 bases, the J end by 4 bases, with 17 bases between. The chain's CDR3 is CASSPPGARRPDTQYF. Written as DNA, the CDR3 is TGTGCCAGCTCACCTCCAGGGGCACGGCGGCCAGATACGCAGTATTTT.

The rearrangement links TRBV14 to TRBJ2-1; D gene uncertain. Trimming shortened V by 0 bases and J by 8 bases, and 11 bases separated the two germline ends. The CDR3 runs to 14 residues. Germline V CDR1 and CDR2: SGHDN, FVKESK. The CDR3: CASSQDRVMDEQFF. CDR3 nucleotide sequence: TGTGCCAGCAGCCAAGATAGAGTCATGGATGAGCAGTTCTTC.

With respect to this clone: Other nucleotide sequences from this sample produce the same CDR3. The chain couples TRBV5-1 to TRBJ2-2, with D possibly called TRBD1 or TRBD2 (5 bases each). V was cut by 4 bases and J by 5 bases, with 12 bases left in between. This CDR3 spans 14 amino acids. Germline-derived CDR1 and CDR2 are SGHRS and YFSETQ. The CDR3 loop reads CASSPGTVTGELFF. The CDR3 nucleotides are TGCGCCAGCAGCCCGGGGACGGTGACCGGGGAGCTGTTTTTT.

The chain is built from TRBV2 and TRBJ2-2; D not certain. Trimming took 0 bases from V and 4 from J, leaving 3 bases between them. CDR1 is SNHLY, CDR2 FYNNEI, per germline. This CDR3 has 13 amino acids. CDR3 sequence reads: CASSEAFTGELFF. Here the CDR3 DNA reads TGTGCCAGCAGTGAAGCGTTCACCGGGGAGCTGTTTTTT.

This rearrangement joins TRBV28 to TRBJ1-2; 7 positions match TRBD1. Germline CDR1 MDHEN, CDR2 SYDVKM. Unmatched junction bases numbered 3, after V lost 6 bases and J lost 5 bases. The CDR3 loop spans 12 amino acids. The CDR3 region is CASRAGQYGYTF. The CDR3 DNA sequence: TGTGCCAGCAGAGCGGGACAGTATGGCTACACCTTC.

This clone has just a few counts. The chain carries TRBV4-1 and TRBJ2-2, with D possibly matching TRBD2 (6 bases). Between the trimmed V and J ends, which lost 4 bases and 6 bases, there was a span of 12 bases. This CDR3 comprises 14 residues. Germline V gene sequence: CDR1 MGHRA, CDR2 YSYEKL. In DNA form, the CDR3 reads TGCGCCAGCAGCCCGAAGACTAGACCCGGGGAGCTGTTTTTT. It yields the protein CASSPKTRPGELFF.

This clone has a handful of counts. This chain uses TRBV2 with TRBJ2-3; D is ambiguous. The CDR3 has 14 amino acids. The V end was cut by 7 bases, the J end by 2 bases, with 13 bases between. Germline V CDR1 and CDR2: SNHLY, FYNNEI. The CDR3: CASKIGENTDTQYF. DNA for the CDR3: TGTGCCAGCAAGATTGGGGAAAACACAGATACGCAGTATTTT.

Only one count was recorded for this clone. V usage is TRBV7-8 and J usage is TRBJ1-4; 7 bases align to TRBD1. Unmatched junction bases numbered 7, after V lost 0 bases and J lost 0 bases. CDR3 length: 18 amino acids. CDR1 SGHVS and CDR2 FQNEAQ come from the germline V gene. CDR3 loop: CASSLAHQGVATNEKLFF. The CDR3 DNA reads as TGTGCCAGCAGCTTAGCGCACCAGGGGGTAGCAACTAATGAAAAACTGTTTTTT.

Notes on this clone: With a much larger clone just one base away, this may be a read error. This sequence joins TRBV11-3 and TRBJ1-1; D is ambiguous. This CDR3 comprises 13 residues. V lost 5 bases to trimming and J lost 0 bases, with 7 bases between them. Germline CDR1 reads SGHNT; CDR2 reads YENEEA. DNA for the CDR3: TGTGCCAGCAGCCCCTACTTGAACACTGAAGCTTTCTTT. Its translation is CASSPYLNTEAFF.

The chain carries TRBV19 and TRBJ1-1; possibly TRBD1 for D (6 bases). Trimming took off 4 bases at V and 5 bases at J, with 14 bases between the two ends. Germline CDR1 and CDR2: LNHDA and SQIVND (reference sequence). The CDR3 covers 14 residues. CDR3 residues: CASSRQVLGTEAFF. DNA for the CDR3: TGTGCCAGTAGTAGACAGGTTTTAGGGACTGAAGCTTTCTTT.

There are a few counts of this clone. The V gene is TRBV29-1, the J gene TRBJ2-4, with TRBD1 matching 8 bases. The CDR3 has 12 residues. The J segment lost 5 bases and the V segment lost 4 bases, leaving 1 base of the junction unmatched. Germline V gene lookup returns CDR1 SQVTM and CDR2 ANQGSEA. The CDR3 spells CSVAGGENIQYF. CDR3 nucleotide sequence: TGCAGCGTTGCAGGGGGCGAAAACATTCAGTACTTC.

This sequence joins TRBV4-1 and TRBJ2-1, with 14 bases aligning to TRBD2. The V segment lost 1 base and the J segment 2 bases; nucleotides outside the gene matches: 7. The CDR3 extends over 19 amino acids. CDR1 and CDR2 (germline): MGHRA, YSYEKL. The CDR3 region has the DNA TGCGCCAGCAGCCAAGTAAGACTAGCGGGAGGGAAGGCCTACAATGAGCAGTTCTTC. This sequence encodes CASSQVRLAGGKAYNEQFF.

The rearrangement links TRBV5-1 to TRBJ2-1; 8 bases fit TRBD2. Germline V lookup: CDR1 SGHRS, CDR2 YFSETQ. This CDR3 contains 14 residues. J gave up 9 bases and V 4 bases, and 9 bases lay outside the gene matches. The CDR3 region has the DNA TGCGCCAGCAGCCCTGCTAGCGGGCGCTTTGAGCAGTTCTTC. Translating gives CASSPASGRFEQFF.

The chain uses TRBV19 and TRBJ1-5; D call uncertain. The germline CDR1 and CDR2 sequences are LNHDA and SQIVND (reference sequence). Trimming took off 6 bases at V and 0 bases at J, with 9 bases between the two ends. The CDR3 is 14 amino acids. The CDR3: CASRRTASNQPQHF. In nucleotides, the CDR3 is TGTGCCAGTAGACGGACGGCTAGCAATCAGCCCCAGCATTTT.

This clone showed up just a few times. The gene calls are TRBV25-1 and TRBJ2-3; unclear D gene. Germline-derived CDR1 and CDR2 are MGHDK and SYGVNS. The CDR3 runs 16 residues. V was pared by 4 bases and J by 0 bases, with 14 bases between. CDR3 loop: CASSASLETSTDTQYF. In nucleotides, the CDR3 is TGTGCCAGCAGTGCATCGCTAGAGACTAGCACAGATACGCAGTATTTT.

This clone was picked up a small number of times. The J gene is TRBJ2-5, the V gene TRBV9; D remains ambiguous. The germline CDR1 and CDR2 sequences are SGDLS and YYNGEE. CDR3 size: 15 residues. The V and J ends lost 1 base and 0 bases respectively, with 10 bases between them. Here the CDR3 reads CASSVSLADQETQYF. The DNA of the CDR3 is TGTGCCAGCAGCGTATCTCTGGCGGACCAAGAGACCCAGTACTTC.

The gene calls are TRBV30 and TRBJ2-7; TRBD1 is a possible D gene (6 bases). The CDR3 runs to 12 residues. From germline, CDR1 is GTSNPN and CDR2 SVGIG (reference sequence). V was clipped by 1 base and J by 3 bases, with 7 bases between them. For the CDR3, the DNA is TGTGCCTGGAGTGAACAGGGCTACGAGCAGTACTTC. Its protein is CAWSEQGYEQYF.

The chain combines TRBV7-2 with TRBJ2-7; TRBD1 might be the D (5 bases). Trimming pared 3 bases from V and 13 bases from J, leaving 16 bases between. The CDR3 length is 12 residues. Germline V gene data show CDR1 as SGHTA and CDR2 as FQGNSA. The CDR3 loop reads CASSFTRVVLYF. CDR3 nucleotide sequence: TGTGCCAGCAGCTTTACCAGGGTAGTGTTATACTTC.

This chain connects TRBV7-9 to TRBJ1-4; a weak D match, TRBD1 (5 bases). This CDR3 is 15 amino acids long. CDR1 SEHNR and CDR2 FQNEAQ come from the germline V gene (reference sequence). V lost 9 bases to trimming and J lost 6 bases, with 20 bases between them. The CDR3 reads CASQDTLGPYEKLFF. The CDR3 DNA is TGTGCCAGTCAGGACACCCTGGGGCCTTATGAAAAACTGTTTTTT.

This chain links TRBV27 with TRBJ2-3; 8 bases are a match to TRBD2. Germline-derived CDR1 and CDR2 are MNHEY and SMNVEV (reference sequence). With V trimmed by 6 bases and J by 8 bases, 10 bases remained unmatched. The CDR3 has 14 residues. The CDR3 nucleotides are TGTGCCAGCAGGGGTAGCGGGAAGGGTAGTACGCAGTATTTT. Encoded protein: CASRGSGKGSTQYF.

The chain employs TRBV27 and TRBJ2-7; no reliable D call. The length of the CDR3 is 13 residues. Per the germline V gene, CDR1 is MNHEY and CDR2 is SMNVEV (reference sequence). V lost 4 bases, J lost 0 bases, and 7 bases lay in between. CDR3 loop: CASSSGYSYEQYF. CDR3 sequence (DNA): TGTGCCAGCAGTTCCGGGTACTCCTACGAGCAGTACTTC.

The chain has TRBV25-1 and TRBJ2-5; a weak D match, TRBD2 (6 bases). Germline V gives CDR1 MGHDK, CDR2 SYGVNS. The CDR3 covers 16 residues. V was cut by 7 bases and J by 4 bases, with 22 bases left in between. The CDR3 loop is CASTEWGDPRRETQYF. The CDR3 DNA reads TGTGCCAGCACCGAATGGGGGGACCCGAGGAGAGAGACCCAGTACTTC.

V is TRBV7-8 and J is TRBJ1-5, with 8 nucleotides matching TRBD1. The V segment lost 1 base and the J segment 6 bases; nucleotides outside the gene matches: 8. Per the germline V gene, CDR1 is SGHVS and CDR2 is FQNEAQ. CDR3 size: 16 residues. The CDR3 region has the DNA TGTGCCAGCAGCTTAGGAAGGACAGGGTATAGTCAGCCCCAGCATTTT. This codes for CASSLGRTGYSQPQHF.

CDR3 region: CASSLSAGGGVNEQFF. In DNA form, the CDR3 reads TGTGCCAGCAGCTTATCAGCGGGAGGTGGGGTTAATGAGCAGTTCTTC. The J gene is TRBJ2-1, the V gene TRBV7-3, with 9 bases identical to TRBD2. The CDR3 sequence is 16 residues long. Germline V gene sequence: CDR1 SGHTA, CDR2 FQGTGA. Trimming at V came to 2 bases and at J to 7 bases, leaving 9 bases not matched to a gene.

The J gene is TRBJ1-2, the V gene TRBV30, with TRBD1 matching over 10 bases. This CDR3 contains 16 residues. Germline CDR1 and CDR2: GTSNPN and SVGIG (reference sequence). V gave up 4 bases and J gave up 4 bases; unmatched junction bases: 12. This CDR3 reads CAWTRQGAAHFYGYTF. The DNA for the CDR3 is TGTGCCTGGACCCGACAGGGGGCGGCCCATTTCTATGGCTACACCTTC.

The V and J genes are TRBV11-2 and TRBJ1-2; D is ambiguous. Trimming stripped 6 bases from V and 3 bases from J, with 8 bases between. Per the germline V gene, CDR1 is SGHAT and CDR2 is FQNNGV. The CDR3 is 12 amino acids. The DNA of the CDR3 is TGTGCCAGCAGTAAGGGTGACTATGGCTACACCTTC. Its translation: CASSKGDYGYTF.